The entry below gives a single TCR beta chain sequence along with its context. The antigen is undetermined. The data belong to a study of CD8+CD57+ T cells in acquired aplastic anemia. About the study: An average of roughly 3 ug of DNA was obtained from sorted CD4+ and CD8+ cells. CD4+ cells from healthy donors averaged about 9.8 million reads.

Genomic DNA served as template for TCR beta VDJ and CDR3 profiling. TCRdb re-called the reads with MiXCR, one entry per CDR3 protein. The profile shows around 190,000 distinct CDR3 sequences, roughly half of them singletons. Overall study results and limits: Roughly 30 CD8+ CDR3 sequences occurred in both the patients and the controls. Patients were compared with controls for CD8+ Simpson's diversity, and no significant difference emerged.

CDR1 MGHDK and CDR2 SYGVNS come from the germline V gene. This CDR3 comprises 15 residues. V lost 7 bases, J lost 4 bases, and 19 bases lay in between. The sequenced material came from sorted CD4+, CD8+, or CD8+CD57+ T cells (not recorded which) from PBMCs. The chain joins TRBV25-1 to TRBJ1-1; tentative D call: TRBD1 (5 bases). This TCR came from a human donor in good health, serving as a control. As DNA, the CDR3 is TGTGCCAGCAAAGGGCGGGACCCCGGGGGCACTGAAGCTTTCTTT. Amino acid sequence: CASKGRDPGGTEAFF.